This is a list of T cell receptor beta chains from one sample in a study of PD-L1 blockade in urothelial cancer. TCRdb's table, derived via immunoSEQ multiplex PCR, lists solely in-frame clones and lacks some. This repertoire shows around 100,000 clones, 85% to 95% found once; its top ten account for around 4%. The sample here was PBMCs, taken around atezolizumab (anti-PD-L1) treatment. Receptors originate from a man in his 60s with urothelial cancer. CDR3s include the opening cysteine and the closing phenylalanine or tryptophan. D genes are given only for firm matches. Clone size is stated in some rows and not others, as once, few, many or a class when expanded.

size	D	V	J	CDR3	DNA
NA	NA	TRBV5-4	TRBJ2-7	CASSSLSGYEQYF	TGTGCCAGCAGCTCCCTAAGCGGCTACGAGCAGTACTTC
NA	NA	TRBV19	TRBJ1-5	CASSRGNQPQHF	TGTGCCAGTAGTCGGGGTAATCAGCCCCAGCATTTT
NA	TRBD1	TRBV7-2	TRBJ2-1	CASSLGQGDYNEQFF	TGTGCCAGCAGCTTAGGACAGGGGGACTACAATGAGCAGTTCTTC
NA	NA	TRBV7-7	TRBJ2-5	CASTRETGQGETQYF	TGTGCTAGCACGAGGGAGACAGGCCAGGGAGAGACCCAGTACTTC
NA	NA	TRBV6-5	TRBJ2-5	CASSLGGGRKTQYF	TGTGCCAGCAGCCTTGGGGGGGGGCGAAAAACCCAGTACTTC
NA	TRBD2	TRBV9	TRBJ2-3	CASSVEDSGGAAFSDTQYF	TGTGCCAGCAGCGTGGAAGATAGCGGGGGGGCAGCTTTTTCAGATACGCAGTATTTT
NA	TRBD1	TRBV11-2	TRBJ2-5	CASSKGQGREETQYF	TGTGCCAGCAGTAAGGGACAGGGAAGGGAGGAGACCCAGTACTTC
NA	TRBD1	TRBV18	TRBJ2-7	CASSVTGGSYEQYF	TGTGCCAGCTCCGTAACAGGGGGGAGCTACGAGCAGTACTTC
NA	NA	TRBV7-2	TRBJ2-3	CASSLGRTDTQYF	TGTGCCAGCAGCTTAGGGCGGACAGATACGCAGTATTTT
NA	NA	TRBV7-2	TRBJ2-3	CASSRSGDTQYF	TGTGCCAGCAGCCGGAGTGGAGATACGCAGTATTTT
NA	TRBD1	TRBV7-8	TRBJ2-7	CASSSDPTGGAQYF	TGTGCCAGCAGCTCCGACCCGACAGGGGGCGCCCAGTACTTC
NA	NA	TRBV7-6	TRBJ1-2	CASSYLGRVPNYGYTF	TGTGCCAGCAGCTATCTTGGGCGGGTTCCTAACTATGGCTATACCTTC
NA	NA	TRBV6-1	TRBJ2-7	CASSVLWQTYEQYF	TGTGCCAGCAGTGTTTTATGGCAGACCTACGAGCAGTACTTC
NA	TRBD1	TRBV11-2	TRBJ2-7	CASSHYRGPSYEQYF	TGTGCCAGCAGCCATTACAGGGGGCCCTCCTACGAGCAGTACTTC
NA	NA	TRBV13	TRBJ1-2	CASSPRDGQGSYGYTF	TGTGCCAGCAGCCCCCGAGACGGACAAGGCTCCTATGGCTACACCTTC
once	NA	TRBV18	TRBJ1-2	CASSPVRGDGYTF	TGTGCCAGCTCACCTGTCAGGGGTGATGGCTACACCTTC
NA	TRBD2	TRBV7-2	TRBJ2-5	CASSLVASGETQYF	TGTGCCAGCAGCTTAGTGGCTAGCGGCGAGACCCAGTACTTC
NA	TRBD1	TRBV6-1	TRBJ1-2	CASSAGQGYGYTF	TGTGCCAGCAGTGCGGGACAGGGCTATGGCTACACCTTC
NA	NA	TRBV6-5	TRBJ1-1	CASSSGVRDTEAFF	TGTGCCAGCAGTTCAGGGGTAAGAGACACTGAAGCTTTCTTT
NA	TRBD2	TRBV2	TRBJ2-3	CASSGASGRALWDTDTQYF	TGTGCCAGCTCTGGGGCTAGCGGGAGGGCACTTTGGGACACAGATACGCAGTATTTT
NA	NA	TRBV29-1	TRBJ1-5	CSVGGGGGNQPQHF	TGCAGCGTTGGTGGGGGAGGGGGCAATCAGCCCCAGCATTTT
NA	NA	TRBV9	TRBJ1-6	CASSVEGGGGNSPLHF	TGTGCCAGCAGCGTAGAGGGGGGGGGAGGAAATTCACCCCTCCACTTT
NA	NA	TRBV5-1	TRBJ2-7	CASSLNERGSSYEQYF	TGCGCCAGCAGCTTGAACGAACGGGGGAGCTCCTACGAGCAGTACTTC
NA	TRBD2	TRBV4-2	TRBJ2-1	CASSPTSSAYNEQFF	TGTGCCAGCAGCCCGACTAGCAGTGCCTACAATGAGCAGTTCTTC
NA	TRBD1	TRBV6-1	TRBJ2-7	CASTGQGAIYEQYF	TGTGCCAGCACGGGACAGGGGGCAATCTACGAGCAGTACTTC
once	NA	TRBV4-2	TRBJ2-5	CASSQDRGQLETQYF	TGTGCCAGCAGCCAAGATCGGGGACAACTGGAGACCCAGTACTTC
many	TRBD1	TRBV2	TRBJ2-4	CASSGSQGARGGERVAKNIQYF	TGTGCCAGCAGTGGTTCACAGGGGGCCCGTGGGGGGGAGAGGGTAGCCAAAAACATTCAGTACTTC
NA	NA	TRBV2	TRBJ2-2	CASSLAPANTGELFF	TGTGCCAGCAGTCTAGCGCCCGCGAACACCGGGGAGCTGTTTTTT
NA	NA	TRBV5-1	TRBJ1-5	CASSLTGRSNQPQHF	TGCGCCAGCAGCTTGACAGGGCGAAGCAATCAGCCCCAGCATTTT
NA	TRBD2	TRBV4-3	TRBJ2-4	CASSQGGSGRAINIQYF	TGCGCCAGCAGCCAAGGTGGGAGCGGGAGGGCCATAAACATTCAGTACTTC
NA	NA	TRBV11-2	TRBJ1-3	CASSLQTGRSGNTIYF	TGTGCCAGCAGCTTACAAACTGGCAGGTCTGGAAACACCATATATTTT
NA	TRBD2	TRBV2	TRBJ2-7	CASSEAGGKREQYF	TGTGCCAGCAGTGAAGCGGGAGGGAAACGCGAGCAGTACTTC
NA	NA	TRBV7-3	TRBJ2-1	CASSPPGWEINEQFF	TGTGCCAGCAGCCCCCCCGGTTGGGAGATCAATGAGCAGTTCTTC
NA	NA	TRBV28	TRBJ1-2	CASTTGYNYGYTF	TGTGCCAGCACAACAGGGTATAACTATGGCTACACCTTC
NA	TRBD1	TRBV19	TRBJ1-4	CASSSRQGFLLGEKLFF	TGTGCCAGTAGTTCACGACAGGGGTTTTTGCTGGGGGAAAAACTGTTTTTT
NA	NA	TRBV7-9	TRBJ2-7	CASSRGGGGKIYEQYF	TGTGCCAGCAGCCGCGGCGGGGGCGGGAAGATCTACGAGCAGTACTTC
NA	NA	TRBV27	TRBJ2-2	CASSPNTGELFF	TGTGCCAGCAGTCCTAACACCGGGGAGCTGTTTTTT
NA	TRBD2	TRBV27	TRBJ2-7	CASSASGRAYEQYF	TGTGCCAGCAGTGCTAGCGGGAGGGCCTACGAGCAGTACTTC